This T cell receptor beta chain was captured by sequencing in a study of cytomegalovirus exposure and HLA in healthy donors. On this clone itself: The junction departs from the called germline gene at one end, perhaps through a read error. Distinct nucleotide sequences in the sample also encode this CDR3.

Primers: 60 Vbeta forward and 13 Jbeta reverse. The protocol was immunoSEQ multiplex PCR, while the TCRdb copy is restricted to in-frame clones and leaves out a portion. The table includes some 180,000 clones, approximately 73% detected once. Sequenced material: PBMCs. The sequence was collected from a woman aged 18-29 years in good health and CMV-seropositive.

CDR3 nucleotide sequence: TGTGCCAGCAGCCAGGACAGAAAGACTGAAGCCTTCTTT. It codes for CASSQDRKTEAFF. The chain employs TRBV7-6 and TRBJ1-1, with D perhaps TRBD1 (6 bases). The CDR3 covers 13 residues. Germline CDR1 SGHVS, CDR2 FNYEAQ.